Below, 22 T cell receptor beta chains from the same sample are listed, as sequenced in a study of technical replicates of blood from several donors. Method: immunoSEQ multiplex PCR; TCRdb's copy keeps in-frame clones and lacks some. The table records under 85,000 clones, around 97% of them present only once. The specimen was T cells isolated from PBMCs. Receptors were obtained from a human donor in good health.

CDR3 residues: CATTSTTNPGKAFF. The CDR3 coding sequence is TGTGCCACCACCTCTACGACAAACCCGGGGAAAGCTTTCTTT. The V gene is TRBV28, the J gene TRBJ1-1; D remains unclear. Trimming took off 10 bases at V and 9 bases at J, with 24 bases between the two ends. This CDR3 region has 14 residues. In germline, CDR1 is MDHEN, CDR2 SYDVKM.

The V call is TRBV13, the J call TRBJ2-1; D not resolved. This CDR3 has 12 residues. V was pared by 5 bases and J by 7 bases, with 9 bases between. Germline V gives CDR1 PRHDT, CDR2 FYEKMQ (reference sequence). The chain's CDR3 is CASSPTSNEQFF. Here the CDR3 DNA reads TGTGCCAGCAGCCCCACTTCGAATGAGCAGTTCTTC.

CDR3 loop: CASSVGAGGTDTQYF. CDR3 nucleotide sequence: TGTGCCAGCAGCGTAGGGGCCGGGGGAACAGATACGCAGTATTTT. This sequence joins TRBV9 and TRBJ2-3; D possibly corresponds to TRBD2 (6 bases). Trimming took 0 bases from V and 3 from J, leaving 11 bases between them. Germline V gene sequence: CDR1 SGDLS, CDR2 YYNGEE. There are 15 residues in the CDR3.

The V and J genes are TRBV10-2 and TRBJ2-1; 7 bases align to TRBD1. The CDR3 is made up of 16 amino acids. Losses at the gene ends were 4 bases for V and 4 bases for J; bases not matched to a gene: 10. In germline, CDR1 is WSHSY, CDR2 SAAADI. The CDR3 loop reads CASSGAGTALYNEQFF. The CDR3 DNA follows: TGCGCCAGCAGTGGCGCAGGGACAGCCTTATACAATGAGCAGTTCTTC.

The chain links TRBV6-1 to TRBJ2-7; TRBD2 might be the D (6 bases). The V end was cut by 6 bases, the J end by 0 bases, with 12 bases between. This CDR3 spans 14 amino acids. Germline V gene lookup returns CDR1 MNHNS and CDR2 SASEGT. The CDR3 region has the DNA TGTGCCAGCAGACGCGGGGACCACTCCTACGAGCAGTACTTC. It is translated as CASRRGDHSYEQYF.

The chain carries TRBV10-1 and TRBJ2-1; 8 nucleotides agree with TRBD2. CDR3 length: 15 amino acids. From germline, CDR1 is WNHNN and CDR2 SYGVQD (reference sequence). With V trimmed by 4 bases and J by 5 bases, 7 bases remained unmatched. The DNA for the CDR3 is TGCGCCAGCAGTGGCGAGCGGGAGCGCAACAATGAGCAGTTCTTC. Translating it yields CASSGERERNNEQFF.

The chain is built from TRBV5-1 and TRBJ1-2, with 8 bases identical to TRBD1. This CDR3 region has 14 residues. The V segment lost 4 bases and the J segment 8 bases; nucleotides outside the gene matches: 10. Germline V CDR1 and CDR2: SGHRS, YFSETQ. CDR3 DNA: TGCGCCAGCAGCCATTCGACAGGGGTCGAAGGCTACACCTTC. It yields the protein CASSHSTGVEGYTF.

The chain couples TRBV7-2 to TRBJ2-7; D is possibly TRBD2 (6 bases). The CDR3 consists of 14 residues. V was pared by 5 bases and J by 4 bases, with 15 bases between. Per the germline V gene, CDR1 is SGHTA and CDR2 is FQGNSA. As DNA, the CDR3 is TGTGCCAGCAGCAAGGGACCGAGCGGGTACGAGCAGTACTTC. Protein product: CASSKGPSGYEQYF. The full variable domain, its missing parts supplied by reference TRBV7-2 and TRBJ2-7, is GAGVSQSPSNKVTEKGKDVELRCDPISGHTALYWYRQSLGQGLEFLIYFQGNSAPDKSGLPSDRFSAERTGGSVSTLTIQRTQQEDSAVYLCASSKGPSGYEQYFGPGTRLTVT.

The chain has TRBV10-1 and TRBJ1-1, with 7 positions matching TRBD1. J was trimmed by 5 bases and V by 4 bases; bases with no gene match: 7. Germline V lookup: CDR1 WNHNN, CDR2 SYGVQD (reference sequence). The CDR3 runs 14 residues. The CDR3 protein is CASSGQGVGTEAFF. CDR3 nucleotides: TGCGCCAGCAGTGGACAGGGTGTAGGGACTGAAGCTTTCTTT.

The chain combines TRBV19 with TRBJ1-5; D remains ambiguous. The ends were cut back, 5 bases at V and 0 bases at J, with 2 bases in the middle. Germline CDR1 is LNHDA and CDR2 is SQIVND (reference sequence). The CDR3 is 12 amino acids. This CDR3 reads CASSYSNQPQHF. DNA of the CDR3: TGTGCCAGTAGTTATAGCAATCAGCCCCAGCATTTT.

The chain couples TRBV4-1 to TRBJ2-1; 7 bases are a match to TRBD2. V lost 5 bases to trimming and J lost 3 bases; unmatched junction nucleotides: 19. The CDR3 has 19 residues. Per germline, CDR1 MGHRA and CDR2 YSYEKL. Here the CDR3 DNA reads TGCGCCAGCAGCAAACCTCAAGCCTTCGTGGGAGGGAACTACAATGAGCAGTTCTTC. As protein: CASSKPQAFVGGNYNEQFF.

This chain links TRBV4-1 with TRBJ1-5; 8 nucleotides line up with TRBD1. The CDR3 covers 13 residues. V shed 3 bases and J 6 bases; nucleotides not matched to a gene: 1. The germline gives CDR1 MGHRA, CDR2 YSYEKL. CDR3 sequence reads: CASSHDRGQPQHF. In nucleotides, the CDR3 is TGCGCCAGCAGCCATGACAGGGGTCAGCCCCAGCATTTT.

This chain connects TRBV9 to TRBJ2-1, with TRBD1 matching 7 bases. The germline CDR1 and CDR2 sequences are SGDLS and YYNGEE. Trimming at V came to 3 bases and at J to 9 bases, leaving 6 bases not matched to a gene. The CDR3 has 13 amino acids. The CDR3 region is CASSDVRGSEQFF. The CDR3 nucleotides are TGTGCCAGCAGCGATGTCAGGGGGTCTGAGCAGTTCTTC.

This chain links TRBV5-1 with TRBJ2-2; tentative D call: TRBD2 (6 bases). There are 20 residues in the CDR3. V lost 2 bases to trimming and J lost 3 bases, with 26 bases between them. The germline V gene has CDR1 SGHRS and CDR2 YFSETQ. CDR3 loop: CASSLSGYFGGKAYTGELFF. The CDR3 DNA is TGCGCCAGCAGCTTATCCGGGTATTTTGGCGGGAAGGCCTACACCGGGGAGCTGTTTTTT. The variable domain in full, with the rest retrieved from reference TRBV5-1 and TRBJ2-2, is KAGVTQTPRYLIKTRGQQVTLSCSPISGHRSVSWYQQTPGQGLQFLFEYFSETQRNKGNFPGRFSGRQFSNSRSEMNVSTLELGDSALYLCASSLSGYFGGKAYTGELFFGEGSRLTVL.

This chain links TRBV15 with TRBJ2-7; TRBD1 is a possible D gene (5 bases). CDR3 length: 14 amino acids. Germline CDR1 reads LNHNV; CDR2 reads YYDKDF (reference sequence). V was clipped by 2 bases and J by 2 bases, with 10 bases between them. CDR3 sequence (DNA): TGTGCCACCAGCAGACAGACAGTCCCCTACGAGCAGTACTTC. Translating it yields CATSRQTVPYEQYF.

This clone was counted once. This chain connects TRBV5-1 to TRBJ2-3, with 9 nucleotides matching TRBD2. The CDR3 consists of 14 residues. The germline V gene encodes CDR1 SGHRS and CDR2 YFSETQ. V shed 6 bases, J shed 0 bases, and the junction held 2 bases outside the gene matches. The CDR3 region has the DNA TGCGCCAGCACGCGGGAGGGAAGCACAGATACGCAGTATTTT. Its translation is CASTREGSTDTQYF.

This clone was seen only once. The V gene is TRBV4-1, the J gene TRBJ2-7, with D possibly being TRBD1 (7 bases). Germline-derived CDR1 and CDR2 are MGHRA and YSYEKL. With 5 bases removed from V and 2 bases from J, the gap between germline ends came to 16 bases. The CDR3 totals 15 residues. This CDR3 is CASSSPTGTPYEQYF. CDR3 bases: TGCGCCAGCAGCTCCCCGACAGGGACTCCCTACGAGCAGTACTTC.

This clone was found once. The J gene is TRBJ2-5, the V gene TRBV11-2; D uncertain. Per the germline V gene, CDR1 is SGHAT and CDR2 is FQNNGV. V was trimmed by 0 bases and J by 2 bases, leaving 22 bases between them. This CDR3 contains 19 residues. CDR3 amino acids: CASSLDAFGYAATQETQYF. CDR3 sequence (DNA): TGTGCCAGCAGCTTAGACGCTTTTGGTTATGCGGCAACTCAAGAGACCCAGTACTTC. Full variable domain (outside the CDR3, taken from reference TRBV11-2 and TRBJ2-5): EAGVAQSPRYKIIEKRQSVAFWCNPISGHATLYWYQQILGQGPKLLIQFQNNGVVDDSQLPKDRFSAERLKGVDSTLKIQPAKLEDSAVYLCASSLDAFGYAATQETQYFGPGTRLLVL.

The chain carries TRBV7-2 and TRBJ1-5; D gene uncertain. This CDR3 spans 15 amino acids. V lost 4 bases to trimming and J lost 3 bases, with 13 bases between them. CDR1 is SGHTA and CDR2 is FQGNSA in the germline V gene. The CDR3 DNA sequence: TGTGCCAGCAGCTCCGGAGGCCTAGCCAATCAGCCCCAGCATTTT. Residues: CASSSGGLANQPQHF.

The chain employs TRBV28 and TRBJ2-5, with 7 bases that match TRBD2. Germline CDR1 reads MDHEN; CDR2 reads SYDVKM. V lost 6 bases to trimming and J lost 0 bases; unmatched junction nucleotides: 4. The CDR3 has 14 residues. The CDR3, as DNA: TGTGCCAGCAGCACACTAGCGCACCAAGAGACCCAGTACTTC. Protein sequence: CASSTLAHQETQYF.

The chain is built from TRBV5-4 and TRBJ1-1, with a weak D call TRBD1 (5 bases). CDR1 is SGHNT, CDR2 YYREEE, per germline (reference sequence). Trimming left V 0 bases short and J 3 bases short, with 9 bases between. This CDR3 spans 14 amino acids. CDR3 bases: TGTGCCAGCAGCTTGGGCAGGGTTGACACTGAAGCTTTCTTT. Its protein product is CASSLGRVDTEAFF.

This chain connects TRBV6-1 to TRBJ1-5; perhaps TRBD1 as D (5 bases). V dropped 7 bases and J dropped 6 bases, with 10 bases sitting between them. The CDR3 is 12 amino acids. Germline CDR1 MNHNS, CDR2 SASEGT. The CDR3 loop is CASISGSQPQHF. CDR3 DNA sequence: TGTGCCAGCATATCAGGGTCTCAGCCCCAGCATTTT.